These 27 T cell receptor beta chains came from one sample sequenced in a study of T cell responses to AZD1222 COVID-19 vaccine. Clones were sequenced by immunoSEQ multiplex PCR, and TCRdb holds only the in-frame ones, with some missing. The sample holds more than 150,000 clones, 85% to 95% seen once. The source was peripheral blood, collected 28 days after the second AZD1222 dose. The receptors originated from an adult who received the AZD1222 COVID-19 vaccine.

The rearrangement links TRBV5-1 to TRBJ2-3; a weak D match, TRBD2 (6 bases). CDR1 and CDR2 (germline): SGHRS, YFSETQ. The CDR3 totals 15 residues. V lost 1 base and J lost 1, with 10 bases in between. The chain's CDR3 is CASSLSSGGTDTQYF. CDR3 in DNA: TGCGCCAGCAGCTTGAGTAGCGGAGGCACAGATACGCAGTATTTT. Full variable domain (remainder filled in from reference TRBV5-1 and TRBJ2-3): KAGVTQTPRYLIKTRGQQVTLSCSPISGHRSVSWYQQTPGQGLQFLFEYFSETQRNKGNFPGRFSGRQFSNSRSEMNVSTLELGDSALYLCASSLSSGGTDTQYFGPGTRLTVL.

To note about this clone: The junction differs from germline at one of its ends, possibly a read error. V usage is TRBV12-3 or TRBV12-4 and J usage is TRBJ1-1; D unclear. The CDR3 length is 12 residues. The CDR3 region is CASSLSGSDAFF. DNA of the CDR3: TGTGCCAGCAGCCTAAGCGGGTCTGATGCTTTCTTT.

The chain is built from TRBV5-8 and TRBJ2-3, with D perhaps matching TRBD1 or TRBD2 (5 bases each). The germline V and J ends were trimmed by 0 bases and 8 bases, with 10 bases remaining between them. There are 13 residues in the CDR3. CDR1 is SGHTS, CDR2 YDEGEE, per germline. CDR3 sequence reads: CASSLGGRGTQYF. In DNA, the CDR3 is TGTGCCAGCAGCTTGGGGGGCCGGGGTACGCAGTATTTT.

The chain is built from TRBV7-2 and TRBJ1-1; unclear D gene. The CDR3 spans 13 residues. Per germline, CDR1 SGHTA and CDR2 FQGNSA. V was trimmed by 4 bases and J by 0 bases, leaving 6 bases between them. Here the CDR3 DNA reads TGTGCCAGCAGCTATGGTCTGAACACTGAAGCTTTCTTT. Residues: CASSYGLNTEAFF.

The J gene is TRBJ2-7, the V gene TRBV2; 11 bases align to TRBD1. V lost 6 bases and J lost 4; bases outside the gene matches: 8. The CDR3 sequence is 15 residues long. The germline V gene has CDR1 SNHLY and CDR2 FYNNEI. The CDR3 sequence: CASSAPGTGGYEQYF. CDR3 DNA sequence: TGTGCCAGCAGCGCCCCCGGGACAGGGGGATACGAGCAGTACTTC. Full variable domain (rest looked up from reference TRBV2 and TRBJ2-7): EPEVTQTPSHQVTQMGQEVILRCVPISNHLYFYWYRQILGQKVEFLVSFYNNEISEKSEIFDDQFSVERPDGSNFTLKIRSTKLEDSAMYFCASSAPGTGGYEQYFGPGTRLTVT.

In DNA, the CDR3 is TGTGCCATCCGTTGGACAGACCTCCCTACCGGGGAGCTGTTTTTT. Translated, it gives CAIRWTDLPTGELFF. The chain has TRBV10-3 and TRBJ2-2; possible D gene TRBD1, 6 bases. This CDR3 has 15 residues. Trimming shortened V by 8 bases and J by 5 bases, and 18 bases separated the two germline ends. Germline V gene data show CDR1 as ENHRY and CDR2 as SYGVKD.

The rearrangement joins TRBV25-1 to TRBJ1-4; D gene unclear. V lost 9 bases and J lost 0, with 11 bases in between. The CDR3 extends over 14 amino acids. Per germline, CDR1 MGHDK and CDR2 SYGVNS. CDR3 residues: CASTSLATNEKLFF. The DNA for the CDR3 is TGTGCCAGTACTTCGCTAGCAACTAATGAAAAACTGTTTTTT.

The V gene is TRBV5-1, the J gene TRBJ2-1; 7 positions match TRBD1. This CDR3 contains 14 residues. Per the germline V gene, CDR1 is SGHRS and CDR2 is YFSETQ. Germline trimming cut 4 bases from V and 8 bases from J; bases unmatched to any gene: 9. The chain's CDR3 is CASSNEQTGYEQFF. DNA of the CDR3: TGCGCCAGCAGCAATGAACAGACAGGGTATGAGCAGTTCTTC.

This clone has just one count. The same CDR3 arises from other DNA sequences in this sample as well. The DNA for the CDR3 is TGTGCCAGCAGCGTTGATGGGGACACTGAAGCTTTCTTT. Its translation: CASSVDGDTEAFF. The rearrangement uses TRBV9 and TRBJ1-1; D not certain. The germline CDR1 and CDR2 sequences are SGDLS and YYNGEE. The CDR3 runs 13 residues. V lost 2 bases and J lost 3, with 8 bases in between.

The chain carries TRBV7-9 and TRBJ2-5; D gene ambiguous. CDR1 is SEHNR and CDR2 is FQNEAQ in the germline V gene (reference sequence). V gave up 1 base and J gave up 5 bases, with 17 bases separating them. The CDR3 extends over 16 amino acids. The CDR3 loop is CASSLVGSLLRETQYF. The CDR3 bases are TGTGCCAGCAGCTTAGTGGGCAGCCTACTTAGGGAGACCCAGTACTTC.

V and J are TRBV4-3 and TRBJ2-1; maybe TRBD2 (6 bases). The CDR3 runs to 13 residues. The germline CDR1 and CDR2 sequences are LGHNA and YSLEER. Between the trimmed V and J ends, which lost 4 bases and 8 bases, there was a span of 12 bases. The CDR3 spells CASSLAGGDEQFF. The CDR3 DNA sequence: TGCGCCAGCAGCCTGGCAGGCGGGGATGAGCAGTTCTTC.

This chain links TRBV5-1 with TRBJ2-5, with TRBD2 identical over 8 bases. This CDR3 is built from 16 residues. The J segment lost 5 bases and the V segment lost 7 bases, leaving 16 bases of the junction unmatched. CDR1 is SGHRS, CDR2 YFSETQ, per germline. CDR3 nucleotides: TGCGCCAGCGTCCCGGAAGCGGGAGTTATTAGCGAGACCCAGTACTTC. Protein: CASVPEAGVISETQYF.

The V call is TRBV6-5, the J call TRBJ2-3; weak D call: TRBD1 (5 bases). The V and J ends lost 7 bases and 0 bases respectively, with 14 bases between them. The V gene's germline CDR1 is MNHEY and CDR2 SVGAGI. CDR3 length: 15 amino acids. CDR3 sequence reads: CASIRRTPSTDTQYF. In DNA, the CDR3 is TGTGCCAGCATCCGAAGGACACCGAGCACAGATACGCAGTATTTT.

The chain recombines TRBV9 with TRBJ1-2; D is unclear. Germline CDR1 reads SGDLS; CDR2 reads YYNGEE. This CDR3 region has 15 residues. V was cut by 0 bases and J by 8 bases, with 17 bases left in between. CDR3 amino acids: CASSVDPETYEGYTF. DNA of the CDR3: TGTGCCAGCAGCGTAGATCCGGAGACCTATGAAGGCTACACCTTC. The variable domain in full, with the rest retrieved from reference TRBV9 and TRBJ1-2, is DSGVTQTPKHLITATGQRVTLRCSPRSGDLSVYWYQQSLDQGLQFLIQYYNGEERAKGNILERFSAQQFPDLHSELNLSSLELGDSALYFCASSVDPETYEGYTFGSGTRLTVV.

The rearrangement uses TRBV12-3 or TRBV12-4 and TRBJ2-1; D unclear. The V gene lost 6 bases and the J gene lost 2 bases, with 5 bases spanning the gap. The CDR3 runs to 12 residues. The CDR3 region has the DNA TGTGCCAGCAGCCCCCCCTACAATGAGCAGTTCTTC. Translation: CASSPPYNEQFF.

The chain joins TRBV7-9 to TRBJ2-3; D is perhaps TRBD2 (6 bases). Germline CDR1 SEHNR, CDR2 FQNEAQ (reference sequence). The CDR3 sequence is 15 residues long. V lost 4 bases to trimming and J lost 1 base, with 12 bases between them. CDR3 in DNA: TGTGCCAGCAGCTCCTCTAGCGAAGGCACAGATACGCAGTATTTT. It yields the protein CASSSSSEGTDTQYF.

V gene TRBV19 combines with J gene TRBJ1-1; D is uncertain. V shed 7 bases and J shed 0 bases, with 15 bases lying between them. The CDR3 consists of 15 residues. From germline, CDR1 is LNHDA and CDR2 SQIVND (reference sequence). As DNA, the CDR3 is TGTGCCAGTATCGCCTACAGTCCCATGAACACTGAAGCTTTCTTT. Translated, it gives CASIAYSPMNTEAFF.

This chain joins TRBV19 and TRBJ2-1; D unresolved. CDR1 and CDR2 from the germline V gene are LNHDA and SQIVND (reference sequence). CDR3 length: 13 residues. The V end lost 5 bases, the J end lost 0 bases, and 5 bases lay between the germline ends. CDR3 loop: CASSLGSYNEQFF. For the CDR3, the DNA is TGTGCCAGTAGTCTAGGCTCCTACAATGAGCAGTTCTTC.

The chain couples TRBV24-1 to TRBJ1-4, with D uncertain. CDR1 and CDR2 from the germline V gene are KGHDR and SFDVKD. Trimming left V 6 bases short and J 5 bases short, with 6 bases between. The CDR3 sequence is 12 residues long. The CDR3: CATSRGNEKLFF. DNA of the CDR3: TGTGCCACCAGTCGAGGGAATGAAAAACTGTTTTTT.

The chain joins TRBV7-3 to TRBJ1-1; D unclear. The CDR3 is 13 amino acids. In germline, CDR1 is SGHTA, CDR2 FQGTGA. V was clipped by 1 base and J by 5 bases, with 8 bases between them. The CDR3 reads CASSLITGTEAFF. CDR3 nucleotides: TGTGCCAGCAGCTTAATAACGGGGACTGAAGCTTTCTTT.

Remarks on this clone: Other DNA sequences of this sample code for an identical CDR3. The chain is built from TRBV9 and TRBJ1-5; D gene uncertain. The CDR3 is 13 amino acids. The ends were cut back, 2 bases at V and 1 base at J, with 4 bases in the middle. From germline, CDR1 is SGDLS and CDR2 YYNGEE. The CDR3 region is CASSVGSNQPQHF. CDR3 DNA sequence: TGTGCCAGCAGCGTGGGAAGCAATCAGCCCCAGCATTTT. Full variable domain (outside the CDR3, taken from reference TRBV9 and TRBJ1-5): DSGVTQTPKHLITATGQRVTLRCSPRSGDLSVYWYQQSLDQGLQFLIQYYNGEERAKGNILERFSAQQFPDLHSELNLSSLELGDSALYFCASSVGSNQPQHFGDGTRLSIL.

V gene TRBV28 combines with J gene TRBJ1-1; D possibly corresponds to TRBD1 (5 bases). This CDR3 has 14 residues. CDR1 is MDHEN and CDR2 is SYDVKM in the germline V gene. V dropped 7 bases and J dropped 0 bases, with 12 bases sitting between them. CDR3 coding DNA: TGTGCCAGCAAGAAGGGACTTTTGAACACTGAAGCTTTCTTT. This translates into CASKKGLLNTEAFF.

As to this clone: Other nucleotide sequences in the sample specify the same CDR3. This chain uses TRBV6-5 with TRBJ1-1, with a weak D call TRBD1 (5 bases). With 8 bases removed from V and 0 bases from J, the gap between germline ends came to 10 bases. Germline assignment: CDR1 MNHEY and CDR2 SVGAGI. CDR3 length equals 13 residues. CDR3: CASRRGVNTEAFF. The CDR3 coding sequence is TGTGCCAGCCGTCGAGGGGTGAACACTGAAGCTTTCTTT.

As DNA, the CDR3 is TGTGCCAGCAGCTTAGATGCTAGGAACACTGAAGCTTTCTTT. Translating it yields CASSLDARNTEAFF. V and J are TRBV7-9 and TRBJ1-1; no clear D. V gave up 1 base and J gave up 1 base, with 7 bases separating them. CDR1 is SEHNR and CDR2 is FQNEAQ in the germline V gene (reference sequence). The CDR3 runs to 14 residues.

The rearrangement joins TRBV7-9 to TRBJ2-3, with D perhaps TRBD2 (5 bases). The CDR3 totals 14 residues. Per germline, CDR1 SEHNR and CDR2 FQNEAQ (reference sequence). V gave up 2 bases and J gave up 4 bases, with 10 bases separating them. The CDR3 bases are TGTGCCAGCAGCTTATTTGCGGGTTCAGATACGCAGTATTTT. Amino acids: CASSLFAGSDTQYF.

The chain combines TRBV5-6 with TRBJ2-3, with D perhaps matching TRBD2 (5 bases). V lost 1 base and J lost 2, with 11 bases in between. The CDR3 totals 15 residues. Germline loops: CDR1 SGHDT, CDR2 YYEEEE. The CDR3 nucleotides are TGTGCCAGCAGCTTGATAGAGCGGTCCACAGATACGCAGTATTTT. The encoded protein is CASSLIERSTDTQYF.

The count of this clone is one. This chain links TRBV19 with TRBJ1-1; a weak D match, TRBD1 (5 bases). This CDR3 is built from 12 residues. V was clipped by 5 bases and J by 3 bases, with 7 bases between them. Germline V gives CDR1 LNHDA, CDR2 SQIVND (reference sequence). The CDR3 DNA reads TGTGCCAGTAGTGGGGGGGACACTGAAGCTTTCTTT. Translation: CASSGGDTEAFF.